Listed below are T cell receptor beta chains from one sample, sequenced in a study of blood T cells in healthy people across ages. One entry per CDR3 protein results from TCRdb running MiXCR on the 5' RACE reads. The data hold 1,800,000 or so distinct CDR3 sequences, with approximately 39% observed a single time. The source material was blood. These receptor sequences come from a human donor in good health. Each CDR3 is given with its conserved first and last residue. A D gene is named only where the DNA matches it firmly. Part of the rows lack a size; the others show once, few, many or a class for expanded clones.

.	TRBV19	TRBD1	TRBJ2-7	CASNGGTGDYEQYF	TGTGCCAGTAATGGCGGGACAGGGGACTACGAGCAGTACTTC
.	TRBV4-3	TRBD1	TRBJ2-2	CASSRPRDRDTGELFF	TGCGCCAGCAGCCGGCCAAGGGACAGGGACACCGGGGAGCTGTTTTTT
.	TRBV20-1	.	TRBJ1-2	CSAITWTAKNYGYTF	TGCAGTGCTATTACATGGACAGCTAAGAACTATGGCTACACCTTC
.	TRBV10-3	.	TRBJ2-5	CAISEFLTGEETQYF	TGTGCCATCAGTGAGTTTTTAACAGGAGAAGAGACCCAGTACTTC
once	TRBV3-1	.	TRBJ2-4	CASSQDPVTYGGQYF	TGTGCCAGCAGCCAAGATCCGGTCACCTACGGGGGCCAGTACTTC
few	TRBV7-2	.	TRBJ2-7	CASSFAGLYEQYF	TGTGCCAGCAGCTTTGCAGGACTATACGAGCAGTACTTC
few	TRBV6-5	.	TRBJ2-1	CASSYGGQAQFF	TGTGCCAGCAGTTACGGGGGCCAGGCGCAGTTCTTC
.	TRBV7-9	.	TRBJ2-3	CASSPGLDLTDTQYF	TGTGCCAGCAGCCCGGGACTCGACCTCACAGATACGCAGTATTTT
.	TRBV3-1	TRBD1	TRBJ1-6	CASSRETGARNSPPHF	TGTGCCAGCAGCCGAGAGACAGGGGCGCGGAATTCACCCCCCCACTTT
.	TRBV7-2	TRBD1	TRBJ2-5	CASSLGDRARGETQYF	TGTGCCAGCAGCTTAGGTGACAGGGCCAGGGGGGAGACCCAGTACTTC
once	TRBV29-1	TRBD1	TRBJ1-2	CSVTETGSWDYTF	TGCAGCGTTACAGAGACAGGGAGCTGGGACTACACCTTC
.	TRBV7-8	.	TRBJ1-5	CASSLGLVGNQPQHF	TGTGCCAGCAGCTTGGGGCTGGTGGGTAATCAGCCCCAGCATTTT
.	TRBV2	.	TRBJ2-5	CASSEGWGTEETQYF	TGTGCCAGCAGTGAGGGGTGGGGCACGGAAGAGACCCAGTACTTC
few	TRBV3-1	.	TRBJ1-2	CASSASRGRPRHGYTF	TGTGCCAGCAGCGCTTCACGGGGCCGGCCTAGGCATGGCTACACCTTC
.	TRBV4-3	TRBD1	TRBJ2-7	CASSQEEGGLEQYF	TGCGCCAGCAGCCAAGAGGAAGGGGGCCTCGAGCAGTACTTC
.	TRBV7-2	.	TRBJ2-1	CASSFFSPGSYEQFF	TGTGCCAGCAGCTTTTTTTCGCCGGGGTCCTACGAGCAGTTCTTC
.	TRBV29-1	TRBD2	TRBJ2-3	CSVVASGGTDTQYF	TGCAGCGTTGTGGCTAGCGGGGGCACAGATACGCAGTATTTT
few	TRBV6-6	.	TRBJ2-3	CASSYDGRSSTDTQYF	TGTGCCAGCAGTTACGACGGACGCTCTAGCACAGATACGCAGTATTTT
.	TRBV7-2	.	TRBJ2-7	CASSLGETEQYF	TGTGCCAGCAGCTTAGGAGAGACCGAGCAGTACTTC
.	TRBV7-9	TRBD1	TRBJ2-7	CASSLAGTGWGSYEQYF	TGTGCCAGCAGCTTAGCGGGGACAGGGTGGGGATCCTACGAGCAGTACTTC
many	TRBV7-9	TRBD1	TRBJ1-1	CASSSHDIQGVRAEAFF	TGTGCCAGCAGCTCCCACGACATACAGGGGGTGAGGGCTGAAGCTTTCTTT
.	TRBV12-3/TRBV12-4	.	TRBJ2-1	CASSPQYEQFF	TGTGCCAGCAGTCCACAGTATGAGCAGTTCTTC
.	TRBV13	.	TRBJ2-3	CASSSETGRGTDTQYF	TGTGCCAGCAGCTCCGAGACAGGTAGAGGCACAGATACGCAGTATTTT
.	TRBV20-1	TRBD2	TRBJ2-1	CSATRGLAVSSYNEQFF	TGCAGTGCTACCCGGGGACTAGCGGTGAGCTCCTACAATGAGCAGTTCTTC
.	TRBV6-1	.	TRBJ1-5	CASRINTQPQHF	TGTGCCAGCAGGATCAATACCCAGCCCCAGCATTTT
.	TRBV5-1	.	TRBJ2-7	CASSGGFGSYNEQYF	TGCGCCAGCAGCGGGGGATTCGGCTCCTACAATGAGCAGTACTTC
.	TRBV5-1	TRBD1	TRBJ1-4	CASSLTGTEGEKLFF	TGCGCCAGCAGCTTGACCGGGACAGAGGGGGAAAAACTGTTTTTT
.	TRBV12-5	.	TRBJ2-3	CASGPGLSADTQYF	TGTGCTAGTGGCCCGGGACTTAGCGCAGATACGCAGTATTTT
.	TRBV7-2	TRBD1	TRBJ1-2	CASSPLTGGSGGYTF	TGTGCCAGCAGCCCTCTAACAGGGGGTAGCGGTGGCTACACCTTC